Below, 29 T cell receptor beta chains from the same sample are listed, as sequenced in a study of cytomegalovirus exposure and HLA in healthy donors (TCRdb year 2017). The library was produced with the immunoSEQ multiplex PCR assay. For the multiplex PCR, a mixture combining 60 forward primers for TCR Vbeta segments and 13 reverse primers for TCR Jbeta segments was used. TCRdb took this table from immuneACCESS and kept in-frame rearrangements with V and J called. Such tables lack part of the clones; where checked against another copy, unresolved V genes explain under half of the gap, and the rest is unexplained. In all, the sample holds 55,000 to 85,000 clones, and about nine tenths of those were seen once. Jointly, the top ten make up 1.5% to 2% of the sample. Specimen: PBMCs. Receptor source: a woman aged 30 to 39 in good health and CMV-seronegative.

The chain employs TRBV11-2 and TRBJ2-1, with TRBD1 matching 7 bases. With V trimmed by 2 bases and J by 9 bases, 7 bases remained unmatched. CDR1 is SGHAT and CDR2 is FQNNGV in the germline V gene. The length of the CDR3 is 14 residues. CDR3 DNA: TGTGCCAGCAGCTTATACGACAGGGCATCTGAGCAGTTCTTC. Residues: CASSLYDRASEQFF. Full variable domain (missing parts from reference TRBV11-2 and TRBJ2-1): EAGVAQSPRYKIIEKRQSVAFWCNPISGHATLYWYQQILGQGPKLLIQFQNNGVVDDSQLPKDRFSAERLKGVDSTLKIQPAKLEDSAVYLCASSLYDRASEQFFGPGTRLTVL.

This chain uses TRBV4-3 with TRBJ2-2; D uncertain. Germline CDR1 is LGHNA and CDR2 is YSLEER. CDR3 length: 15 residues. V dropped 0 bases and J dropped 1 base, with 6 bases sitting between them. The CDR3 sequence: CASSQDFGNTGELFF. CDR3 DNA sequence: TGCGCCAGCAGCCAAGATTTCGGGAACACCGGGGAGCTGTTTTTT.

V usage is TRBV29-1 and J usage is TRBJ1-1; D gene uncertain. Germline loops: CDR1 SQVTM, CDR2 ANQGSEA. This CDR3 spans 15 amino acids. V lost 4 bases to trimming and J lost 0 bases, with 15 bases between them. CDR3 amino acids: CSVAPAGYLNTEAFF. The DNA for the CDR3 is TGCAGCGTTGCCCCGGCGGGATACTTGAACACTGAAGCTTTCTTT.

This sequence joins TRBV27 and TRBJ2-7, with D possibly matching TRBD1 (5 bases). The CDR3 has 15 residues. Trimming removed 2 bases at V and 2 bases at J, with 13 bases between. Per germline, CDR1 MNHEY and CDR2 SMNVEV (reference sequence). CDR3 protein: CASSLTGYRTYEQYF. Written as DNA, the CDR3 is TGTGCCAGCAGTTTAACCGGGTACAGGACCTACGAGCAGTACTTC.

The rearrangement joins TRBV6-6 to TRBJ1-1; possibly TRBD1 for D (5 bases). V was shortened by 6 bases and J by 0 bases, with 17 bases between the two germline ends. CDR1 is MNHNY, CDR2 SVGAGI, per germline (reference sequence). The CDR3 has 16 residues. DNA for the CDR3: TGTGCCAGCAGATCAGGGTTGGGCATCATGAACACTGAAGCTTTCTTT. This codes for CASRSGLGIMNTEAFF.

The chain employs TRBV27 and TRBJ1-1; 7 bases map to TRBD1. The germline V gene encodes CDR1 MNHEY and CDR2 SMNVEV (reference sequence). This CDR3 contains 14 residues. V lost 0 bases and J lost 6; bases outside the gene matches: 4. In DNA form, the CDR3 reads TGTGCCAGCAGTTTATCAAGGGGGCGCGCTGAAGCTTTCTTT. As protein: CASSLSRGRAEAFF.

This sequence joins TRBV10-3 and TRBJ2-3; D is perhaps TRBD2 (6 bases). CDR3 length equals 17 residues. V was clipped by 2 bases and J by 1 base, with 16 bases between them. The germline V gene encodes CDR1 ENHRY and CDR2 SYGVKD. The chain's CDR3 is CAISEPIGGSGTDTQYF. For the CDR3, the DNA is TGTGCCATCAGTGAGCCCATTGGGGGGAGTGGCACAGATACGCAGTATTTT.

The DNA for the CDR3 is TGTGCCAGCAGCCAAGGGGCGGGTATGGGAGAAGAGACCCAGTACTTC. It is translated as CASSQGAGMGEETQYF. This sequence joins TRBV4-2 and TRBJ2-5; D possibly corresponds to TRBD2 (5 bases). The CDR3 runs to 16 residues. Trimming shortened V by 1 base and J by 3 bases, and 15 bases separated the two germline ends. Germline CDR1 and CDR2: LGHNA and YNFKEQ.

V gene TRBV7-2 combines with J gene TRBJ1-5; D uncertain. In germline, CDR1 is SGHTA, CDR2 FQGNSA. V lost 1 base and J lost 9, with 16 bases in between. The length of the CDR3 is 15 residues. This CDR3 reads CASSLVEDGVSPQHF. CDR3 sequence (DNA): TGTGCCAGCAGCTTAGTGGAGGACGGGGTTTCGCCCCAGCATTTT.

The chain links TRBV9 to TRBJ2-7, with D possibly being TRBD2 (5 bases). Germline V CDR1 and CDR2: SGDLS, YYNGEE. V was pared by 4 bases and J by 0 bases, with 14 bases between. The CDR3 is 15 amino acids. The CDR3 nucleotides read TGTGCCAGCAGCCCCCGGGATTCTAGCTCCTACGAGCAGTACTTC. Its protein is CASSPRDSSSYEQYF.

The rearrangement joins TRBV5-4 to TRBJ2-3, with 9 bases aligning to TRBD2. Germline V gene lookup returns CDR1 SGHNT and CDR2 YYREEE (reference sequence). The CDR3 contains 16 residues. V lost 3 bases and J lost 2; bases outside the gene matches: 7. The CDR3 sequence is CASSSLAGVNTDTQYF. For the CDR3, the DNA is TGTGCCAGCAGCTCCTTAGCGGGAGTGAACACAGATACGCAGTATTTT.

J is TRBJ2-5 and V is TRBV7-9; 7 nucleotides match TRBD2. Per the germline V gene, CDR1 is SEHNR and CDR2 is FQNEAQ (reference sequence). This CDR3 has 16 residues. Germline trimming cut 4 bases from V and 11 bases from J; bases unmatched to any gene: 19. CDR3 in DNA: TGTGCCAGCAGCTCCTACGCGGCAGGGAGGGAATGGGAGCAGTACTTC. Protein sequence: CASSSYAAGREWEQYF.

V and J are TRBV4-1 and TRBJ1-1; TRBD1 is a possible D gene (6 bases). CDR1 and CDR2 (germline): MGHRA, YSYEKL. V lost 4 bases and J 4 bases, leaving 19 bases between the germline ends. CDR3 length: 16 residues. CDR3 bases: TGCGCCAGCAGCCCCACAGGGTATCGGTTGACCACTGAAGCTTTCTTT. The encoded protein is CASSPTGYRLTTEAFF.

The genes are TRBV19 and TRBJ1-1; TRBD1 agrees at 7 bases. The CDR3 has 13 amino acids. Germline-derived CDR1 and CDR2 are LNHDA and SQIVND (reference sequence). V lost 4 bases, J lost 5 bases, and 4 bases stayed unmatched. The CDR3 reads CASSTGTVTEAFF. CDR3 DNA: TGTGCCAGTAGTACCGGGACAGTAACTGAAGCTTTCTTT.

The rearrangement joins TRBV6-5 to TRBJ2-7; 10 bases are shared with TRBD2. V gave up 0 bases and J gave up 7 bases; unmatched junction bases: 6. The CDR3 length is 15 residues. The germline gives CDR1 MNHEY, CDR2 SVGAGI. The CDR3 is CASSYSSLAGVEQYF. The CDR3 nucleotides read TGTGCCAGCAGTTACTCGAGCCTAGCGGGAGTTGAGCAGTACTTC.

The gene calls are TRBV9 and TRBJ1-3; no reliable D call. The CDR3 contains 14 residues. Trimming left V 0 bases short and J 2 bases short, with 6 bases between. CDR1 and CDR2 from the germline V gene are SGDLS and YYNGEE. CDR3 amino acids: CASSVGAAGNTIYF. Written as DNA, the CDR3 is TGTGCCAGCAGCGTAGGGGCAGCTGGAAACACCATATATTTT.

The gene calls are TRBV5-8 and TRBJ2-2; 10 bases match TRBD2. This CDR3 has 16 residues. V gave up 4 bases and J gave up 1 base; unmatched junction bases: 4. Germline loops: CDR1 SGHTS, CDR2 YDEGEE. This CDR3 reads CASSLRLAGNTGELFF. The CDR3 DNA follows: TGTGCCAGCAGCCTCAGACTAGCGGGGAACACCGGGGAGCTGTTTTTT. Supplemented by reference TRBV5-8 and TRBJ2-2, the full variable domain reads EAGVTQSPTHLIKTRGQQATLRCSPISGHTSVYWYQQALGLGLQFLLWYDEGEERNRGNFPPRFSGRQFPNYSSELNVNALELEDSALYLCASSLRLAGNTGELFFGEGSRLTVL.

The genes are TRBV5-4 and TRBJ2-5; 7 nucleotides line up with TRBD1. The V gene's germline CDR1 is SGHNT and CDR2 YYREEE (reference sequence). CDR3 length: 14 amino acids. V lost 7 bases and J lost 0; bases outside the gene matches: 6. Written as DNA, the CDR3 is TGTGCCAGCGGACGGGACAGCCACCAAGAGACCCAGTACTTC. It is translated as CASGRDSHQETQYF.

The chain couples TRBV7-8 to TRBJ1-2; possibly TRBD1 for D (5 bases). The CDR3 has 15 amino acids. With 0 bases removed from V and 2 bases from J, the gap between germline ends came to 10 bases. Germline V lookup: CDR1 SGHVS, CDR2 FQNEAQ. The CDR3 sequence: CASSLADGGNYGYTF. The CDR3 DNA follows: TGTGCCAGCAGCTTAGCGGATGGGGGGAACTATGGCTACACCTTC.

V gene TRBV21-1 combines with J gene TRBJ2-7; TRBD2 was called by the table and not checked on the DNA. TRBV21-1 is a listed pseudogene. CDR3 length: 16 amino acids. The CDR3 sequence: CASSKSVAGGPYEQYF. As DNA, the CDR3 is TGTGCCAGCAGCAAATCGGTAGCGGGAGGGCCCTACGAGCAGTACTTC.

This clone occurred once. The V gene is TRBV2, the J gene TRBJ2-5; 10 nucleotides agree with TRBD1. This CDR3 has 15 residues. Germline V lookup: CDR1 SNHLY, CDR2 FYNNEI. Germline trimming cut 3 bases from V and 4 bases from J; bases unmatched to any gene: 5. The CDR3 DNA is TGTGCCAGCAGTGATGGTGGACAGGGGGGAGAGACCCAGTACTTC. Translating gives CASSDGGQGGETQYF.

The chain combines TRBV11-2 with TRBJ2-7; TRBD1 aligns across 7 bases. The CDR3 runs 13 residues. CDR1 is SGHAT, CDR2 FQNNGV, per germline. J lost 4 bases, V lost 4 bases, and 4 bases had no gene match. The CDR3 DNA reads TGTGCCAGCAGCTCCCCAGGGGGTTACGAGCAGTACTTC. Its translation: CASSSPGGYEQYF.

The chain combines TRBV20-1 with TRBJ1-1, with D unclear. V lost 6 bases, J lost 0 bases, and 5 bases lay in between. This CDR3 has 11 amino acids. Germline V CDR1 and CDR2: DFQATT, SNEGSKA (reference sequence). This CDR3 is CSAYLNTEAFF. The CDR3 nucleotides read TGCAGTGCCTATTTGAACACTGAAGCTTTCTTT.

This chain joins TRBV4-1 and TRBJ2-5; 11 bases match TRBD2. Germline V gene sequence: CDR1 MGHRA, CDR2 YSYEKL. This CDR3 comprises 14 residues. J gave up 5 bases and V 1 base, and 0 bases lay outside the gene matches. The CDR3 DNA reads as TGCGCCAGCAGCCAAGGACTAGCGGGGGAGACCCAGTACTTC. It encodes CASSQGLAGETQYF.

V is TRBV11-3 and J is TRBJ1-3; 7 bases agree with TRBD1. With V trimmed by 5 bases and J by 4 bases, 8 bases remained unmatched. CDR1 and CDR2 from the germline V gene are SGHNT and YENEEA. This CDR3 contains 15 residues. The CDR3 sequence: CASSRRQGTGNTIYF. The DNA for the CDR3 is TGTGCCAGCAGCCGGAGACAGGGTACCGGAAACACCATATATTTT.

CDR3 sequence reads: CASALSGTAYGYTF. CDR3 sequence (DNA): TGCGCCAGCGCCTTATCCGGGACAGCCTATGGCTACACCTTC. This chain links TRBV5-1 with TRBJ1-2; 7 bases agree with TRBD1. Per germline, CDR1 SGHRS and CDR2 YFSETQ. J gave up 4 bases and V 7 bases, and 10 bases lay outside the gene matches. This CDR3 has 14 amino acids.

This rearrangement joins TRBV19 to TRBJ1-5; tentatively, D is TRBD1 (6 bases). CDR3 size: 15 residues. Trimming removed 6 bases at V and 0 bases at J, with 12 bases between. In germline, CDR1 is LNHDA, CDR2 SQIVND (reference sequence). Here the CDR3 reads CASRGQRYSNQPQHF. The DNA for the CDR3 is TGTGCCAGTAGAGGACAGCGCTATAGCAATCAGCCCCAGCATTTT.

V is TRBV2 and J is TRBJ1-5; TRBD1 aligns across 12 bases. Trimming removed 9 bases from V and 6 bases from J; junction bases left unmatched: 9. The germline CDR1 and CDR2 sequences are SNHLY and FYNNEI. The CDR3 covers 15 residues. The CDR3: CASFRDRGQGQPQHF. The CDR3, as DNA: TGTGCCAGTTTCCGGGACAGGGGGCAGGGTCAGCCCCAGCATTTT.

The chain combines TRBV7-3 with TRBJ2-4, with D unresolved. The CDR3 covers 14 residues. Trimming cost V 4 bases and J 6 bases, with 13 bases left between them. Per the germline V gene, CDR1 is SGHTA and CDR2 is FQGTGA. In DNA form, the CDR3 reads TGTGCCAGCAGCTCGCTCTACCGGAGAAACATTCAGTACTTC. This sequence encodes CASSSLYRRNIQYF.